This TCR beta chain was sequenced in a study of CD8 T cells in Susac syndrome. There are 14 residues in the CDR3. CDR1 is GTSNPN and CDR2 is SVGIG in the germline V gene (reference sequence). V gave up 4 bases and J gave up 3 bases, with 16 bases separating them. RNA in amounts of roughly 0.5 to 1 ug was reverse transcribed with random hexamers. MiXCR, applied by TCRdb to the immunoSEQ multiplex PCR reads, yields one record per CDR3 protein. Here the sample spans about 140,000 distinct CDR3 sequences, 95% being singletons. The authors negatively isolated CD8+ and CD4+ T cells and FACS-enriched TEMRA cells.

Material for sequencing was CD8+ T cells from PBMCs. This chain links TRBV30 with TRBJ2-7; D is perhaps TRBD2 (6 bases). The receptor was derived from a human donor with Susac syndrome. The CDR3 here is CAWITEGGGYEQYF. CDR3 DNA sequence: TGTGCCTGGATCACAGAGGGAGGCGGCTACGAGCAGTACTTC.